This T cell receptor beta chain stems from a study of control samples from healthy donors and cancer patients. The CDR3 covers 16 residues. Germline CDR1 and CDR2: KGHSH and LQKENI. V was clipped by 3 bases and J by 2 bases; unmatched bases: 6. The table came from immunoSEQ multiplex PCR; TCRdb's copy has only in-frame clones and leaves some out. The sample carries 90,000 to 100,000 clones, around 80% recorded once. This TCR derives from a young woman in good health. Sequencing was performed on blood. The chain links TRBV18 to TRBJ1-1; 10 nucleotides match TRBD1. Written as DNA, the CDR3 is TGTGCCAGCTCACCGATTCGGACAGGGGGAAACACTGAAGCTTTCTTT. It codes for CASSPIRTGGNTEAFF. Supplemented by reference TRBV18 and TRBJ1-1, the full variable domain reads NAGVMQNPRHLVRRRGQEARLRCSPMKGHSHVYWYRQLPEEGLKFMVYLQKENIIDESGMPKERFSAEFPKEGPSILRIQQVVRGDSAAYFCASSPIRTGGNTEAFFGQGTRLTVV.